The following is a T cell receptor (beta chain) sequence with its context. What it binds is not known. This record belongs to a study of identical twins. Findings of the study overall: Models predicted too little out-of-frame TCR alpha sharing in monozygotic twins.

Unique molecular identifiers were present on the cDNA, which also gained a universal primer site by template switching. TCRdb ran MiXCR on the 5' RACE reads and lists one entry per CDR3 protein. The sample has approximately 550,000 distinct CDR3 sequences, about a fifth seen once. From germline, CDR1 is SQVTM and CDR2 ANQGSEA. The CDR3 runs to 15 residues. V was trimmed by 7 bases and J by 5 bases, leaving 23 bases between them. These sequences were also reported in another study, on yellow fever vaccine responses in identical twins.

The genes are TRBV29-1 and TRBJ2-5, with D possibly being TRBD2 (6 bases). Source material: CD4+ T cells sorted from blood. This clonotype was sampled from a woman aged 18-29 years in good health. CDR3 in amino acids: CSASSRMEGLETQYF. The CDR3 DNA sequence: TGCAGCGCCTCCTCGAGGATGGAGGGCTTGGAGACCCAGTACTTC.